This T cell receptor (beta chain) was profiled in a study of CD8+CD57+ T cells in acquired aplastic anemia. The wider study: Isolated CD4+ and CD8+ cells, once sorted, yielded DNA averaging around 2.9 ug. Findings and caveats of the study: Patients and controls were not found to differ significantly in CD8+ Simpson's diversity. Comparison of patients with controls identified 25 to 35 shared CD8+ CDR3 sequences.

CDR3 and TCR beta VDJ profiling relied on genomic DNA as the template. TCRdb re-derived calls from the reads in MiXCR, one entry per CDR3 protein. The sample includes some 180,000 distinct CDR3 sequences, 63% of them seen just once. There are a few counts of this clonotype. The antigen is undetermined. A much larger clone sits a single nucleotide away, making a read error possible. Patients sequenced had flow cytometry evidence of CD8+CD57+ cell expansion. Each of the patients presented with severe acquired aplastic anemia. Germline V gene sequence: CDR1 SGHRS, CDR2 YFSETQ. The CDR3 is made up of 13 amino acids.

The clonotype comes from a human donor with aplastic anemia. The J gene is TRBJ1-1, the V gene TRBV5-1, with a tentative D call TRBD1 (5 bases). Specimen: sorted CD4+, CD8+, or CD8+CD57+ T cells (not recorded which) from PBMCs. Here the CDR3 reads CASSLDLSGHALF. The CDR3 DNA sequence: TGCGCCAGCAGCTTGGACCTATCAGGGCATGCTCTCTTT.